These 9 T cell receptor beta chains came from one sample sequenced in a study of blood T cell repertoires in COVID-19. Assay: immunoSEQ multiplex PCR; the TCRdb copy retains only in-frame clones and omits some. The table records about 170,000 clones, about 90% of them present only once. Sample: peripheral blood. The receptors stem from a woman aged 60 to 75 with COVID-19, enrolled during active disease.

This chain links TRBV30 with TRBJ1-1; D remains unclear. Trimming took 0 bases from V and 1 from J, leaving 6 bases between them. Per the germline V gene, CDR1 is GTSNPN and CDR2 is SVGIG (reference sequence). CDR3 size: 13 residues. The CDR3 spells CAWSVQENTEAFF. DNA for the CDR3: TGTGCCTGGAGTGTCCAGGAGAACACTGAAGCTTTCTTT.

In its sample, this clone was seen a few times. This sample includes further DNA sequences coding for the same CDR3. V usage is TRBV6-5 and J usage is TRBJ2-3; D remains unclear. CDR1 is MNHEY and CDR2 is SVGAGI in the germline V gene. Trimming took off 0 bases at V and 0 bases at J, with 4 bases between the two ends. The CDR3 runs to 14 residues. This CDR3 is CASSYSSSTDTQYF. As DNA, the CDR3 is TGTGCCAGCAGTTACTCCTCTAGCACAGATACGCAGTATTTT.

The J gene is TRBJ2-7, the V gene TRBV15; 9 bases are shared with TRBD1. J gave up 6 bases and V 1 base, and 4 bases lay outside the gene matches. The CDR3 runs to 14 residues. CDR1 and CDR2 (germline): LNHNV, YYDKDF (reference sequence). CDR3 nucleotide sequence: TGTGCCACCAGCAGAGCCCGGGACAGGGTCGAGCAGTACTTC. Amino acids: CATSRARDRVEQYF.

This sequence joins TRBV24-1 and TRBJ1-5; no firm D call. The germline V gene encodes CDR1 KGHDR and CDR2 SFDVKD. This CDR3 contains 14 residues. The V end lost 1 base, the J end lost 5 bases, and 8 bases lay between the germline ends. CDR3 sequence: CATSDFGRDQPQHF. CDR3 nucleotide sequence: TGTGCCACCAGTGATTTCGGGAGGGATCAGCCCCAGCATTTT.

As DNA, the CDR3 is TGTGCCAGCAGCTTAGGTGTTAGCGGGAGGGCCCACAATGAGCAGTTCTTC. Translating it yields CASSLGVSGRAHNEQFF. V gene TRBV11-3 combines with J gene TRBJ2-1; the match to TRBD2 covers 11 bases. Trimming took 1 base from V and 5 from J; bases not matched to a gene: 7. This CDR3 contains 17 residues. Germline assignment: CDR1 SGHNT and CDR2 YENEEA.

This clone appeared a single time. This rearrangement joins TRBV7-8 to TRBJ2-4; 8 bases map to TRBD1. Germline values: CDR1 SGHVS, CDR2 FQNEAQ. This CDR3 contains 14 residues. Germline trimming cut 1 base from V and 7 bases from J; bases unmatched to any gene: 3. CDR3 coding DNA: TGTGCCAGCAGCTTAGGAGGACAGGGTAACATTCAGTACTTC. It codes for CASSLGGQGNIQYF. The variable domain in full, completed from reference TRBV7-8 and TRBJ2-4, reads GAGVSQSPRYKVAKRGQDVALRCDPISGHVSLFWYQQALGQGPEFLTYFQNEAQLDKSGLPSDRFFAERPEGSVSTLKIQRTQQEDSAVYLCASSLGGQGNIQYFGAGTRLSVL.

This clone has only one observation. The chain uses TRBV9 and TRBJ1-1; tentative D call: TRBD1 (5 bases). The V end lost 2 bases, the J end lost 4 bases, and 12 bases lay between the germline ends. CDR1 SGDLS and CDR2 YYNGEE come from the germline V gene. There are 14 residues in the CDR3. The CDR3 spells CASSVEGMGTEAFF. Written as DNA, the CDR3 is TGTGCCAGCAGCGTGGAGGGGATGGGCACTGAAGCTTTCTTT. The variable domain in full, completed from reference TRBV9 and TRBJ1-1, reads DSGVTQTPKHLITATGQRVTLRCSPRSGDLSVYWYQQSLDQGLQFLIQYYNGEERAKGNILERFSAQQFPDLHSELNLSSLELGDSALYFCASSVEGMGTEAFFGQGTRLTVV.

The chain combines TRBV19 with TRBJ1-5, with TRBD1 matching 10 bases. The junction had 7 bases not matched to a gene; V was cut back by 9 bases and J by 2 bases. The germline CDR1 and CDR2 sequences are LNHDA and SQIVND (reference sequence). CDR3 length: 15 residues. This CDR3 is CASRQGQGRNQPQHF. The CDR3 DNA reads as TGTGCCAGCCGGCAGGGACAGGGGCGCAATCAGCCCCAGCATTTT.

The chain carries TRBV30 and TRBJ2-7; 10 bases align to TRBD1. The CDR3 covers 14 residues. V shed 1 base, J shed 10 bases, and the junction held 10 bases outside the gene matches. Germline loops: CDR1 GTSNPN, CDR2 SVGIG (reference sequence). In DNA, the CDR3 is TGTGCCTGGAGTGCCTGGACAGGGGGATTGGAACAGTACTTC. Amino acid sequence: CAWSAWTGGLEQYF. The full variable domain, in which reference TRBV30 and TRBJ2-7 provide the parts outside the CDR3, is SQTIHQWPATLVQPVGSPLSLECTVEGTSNPNLYWYRQAAGRGLQLLFYSVGIGQISSEVPQNLSASRPQDRQFILSSKKLLLSDSGFYLCAWSAWTGGLEQYFGPGTRLTVT.